This T cell receptor (beta chain) was documented in a study of T cell responses to AZD1222 COVID-19 vaccine. This CDR3 contains 13 residues. Trimming cost V 0 bases and J 6 bases, with 10 bases left between them. Germline V lookup: CDR1 SGHRS, CDR2 YFSETQ. Profiled with immunoSEQ multiplex PCR; TCRdb holds only in-frame clones, not every one. Of roughly 130,000 clones in the sample, roughly 88% were seen once. The V and J genes are TRBV5-1 and TRBJ2-7, with a weak D call TRBD2 (5 bases). The receptor was isolated from an adult in good health. The sequencing used peripheral blood, collected on day 0 of MenACWY control vaccination. The CDR3 DNA follows: TGCGCCAGCAGCTTGGAGGGAGTTGCCGAGCAGTACTTC. Protein sequence: CASSLEGVAEQYF.